These 7 T cell receptor beta chains came from one sample sequenced in a study of T cells in Graves' hyperthyroidism and ophthalmopathy. Authors of the study amplified TCR beta CDR3 regions from RNA transcripts. TCR CDR3 regions were first amplified by RT-PCR with HTBI primers. TCRdb re-called the multiplex PCR reads through MiXCR, storing one row per CDR3 protein. The table records approximately 400,000 distinct CDR3 sequences, approximately 14% of them present only once. The sample was blood. The receptor set was obtained from a woman between 25 and 40 years old with Graves' ophthalmopathy.

In this sample, this clonotype turned up many times. The chain couples TRBV4-1 to TRBJ2-1, with TRBD1 identical over 9 bases. This CDR3 region has 15 residues. Trimming cost V 4 bases and J 7 bases; bases outside gene matches: 8. The germline V gene has CDR1 MGHRA and CDR2 YSYEKL. The CDR3 is CASSPWTGDRNEQFF. The CDR3 DNA is TGCGCCAGCAGCCCGTGGACAGGGGATCGGAATGAGCAGTTCTTC.

This clonotype was counted many times. A much larger clone differs by one base, so this may be a read error. V and J are TRBV5-1 and TRBJ2-1, with 13 bases aligning to TRBD2. The CDR3 sequence is 16 residues long. With 6 bases clipped from V and 3 bases from J, the junction kept 6 bases outside the gene matches. Germline-derived CDR1 and CDR2 are SGHRS and YFSETQ. Here the CDR3 DNA reads TGCGCCAGCAATCCGACTAGCGGGGGGATCTACAATGAGCAGTTCTTC. Translation gives CASNPTSGGIYNEQFF.

This clonotype was seen a few times. CDR3 protein: CATLDSPAGELFF. For the CDR3, the DNA is TGTGCCACGTTGGACTCCCCGGCCGGGGAGCTGTTTTTT. The chain joins TRBV24-1 to TRBJ2-2, with D possibly matching TRBD2 (5 bases). CDR3 length: 13 residues. Germline V lookup: CDR1 KGHDR, CDR2 SFDVKD. The V end lost 10 bases, the J end lost 6 bases, and 14 bases lay between the germline ends.

This clonotype was observed a few times. V is TRBV2 and J is TRBJ1-4; D gene ambiguous. Trimming left V 1 base short and J 0 bases short, with 3 bases between. The CDR3 contains 14 residues. CDR1 and CDR2 (germline): SNHLY, FYNNEI. CDR3 DNA sequence: TGTGCCAGCAGTGAAGTAGCAACTAATGAAAAACTGTTTTTT. It is translated as CASSEVATNEKLFF.

This clonotype has at least ten counts. CDR3 sequence reads: CASSTTPIRTDTQYF. DNA of the CDR3: TGTGCCAGCAGCACCACTCCGATCCGCACAGATACGCAGTATTTT. This chain links TRBV7-2 with TRBJ2-3; D gene uncertain. Trimming left V 5 bases short and J 1 base short, with 13 bases between. The germline CDR1 and CDR2 sequences are SGHTA and FQGNSA. The CDR3 spans 15 residues.

The chain is built from TRBV15 and TRBJ2-7, with 9 bases fitting TRBD2. The J segment lost 2 bases and the V segment lost 0 bases, leaving 5 bases of the junction unmatched. Germline V CDR1 and CDR2: LNHNV, YYDKDF (reference sequence). The CDR3 consists of 16 residues. The CDR3 protein is CATSRESAGGAYEQYF. The CDR3 bases are TGTGCCACCAGCAGAGAGTCGGCGGGAGGGGCCTACGAGCAGTACTTC. Full variable domain (remainder filled in from reference TRBV15 and TRBJ2-7): DAMVIQNPRYQVTQFGKPVTLSCSQTLNHNVMYWYQQKSSQAPKLLFHYYDKDFNNEADTPDNFQSRRPNTSFCFLDIRSPGLGDTAMYLCATSRESAGGAYEQYFGPGTRLTVT.

Many counts were recorded for this clonotype. The chain links TRBV12-3 or TRBV12-4 to TRBJ1-6; possible D gene TRBD1, 6 bases. V was pared by 6 bases and J by 7 bases, with 16 bases between. The CDR3 runs to 15 residues. CDR3 sequence: CASRKRGSGNSPLHF. CDR3 sequence (DNA): TGTGCCAGCAGGAAGAGGGGGTCTGGGAATTCACCCCTCCACTTT.